The 23 T cell receptor beta chains given below trace back to one sample, sequenced in a study of T-cell reconstitution after alpha-beta-depleted transplantation in children. Preparation of the TCRbeta library was carried out with unique molecular identifiers. TCRdb re-called the PCR reads through MiXCR, storing one row per CDR3 protein. The table lists 550,000 to 800,000 distinct CDR3 sequences, under 15% of them singletons. The material was PBMCs, obtained before TCRalphabeta/CD19-depleted stem cell transplant. These receptors originate from a girl aged 2 to 9 with congenital amegakaryocytic thrombocytopenia, due to receive a stem cell transplant.

In this sample, this clonotype turned up many times. This chain connects TRBV10-3 to TRBJ2-3; 8 bases align to TRBD2. V dropped 8 bases and J dropped 1; count of bases not matched to a gene: 14. Germline CDR1 ENHRY, CDR2 SYGVKD. The length of the CDR3 is 17 residues. CDR3 DNA sequence: TGTGCCATCGCGCTAGCGGGCCAAGGGGTACGCACAGATACGCAGTATTTT. Protein product: CAIALAGQGVRTDTQYF.

The chain has TRBV7-2 and TRBJ2-5; 9 nucleotides agree with TRBD1. The junction had 9 bases not matched to a gene; V was cut back by 4 bases and J by 6 bases. The CDR3 length is 15 residues. The germline gives CDR1 SGHTA, CDR2 FQGNSA. CDR3 nucleotides: TGTGCCAGCAGCTCCTGGACAGGGGTTATGCAGACCCAGTACTTC. Translating gives CASSSWTGVMQTQYF.

In this sample, this clonotype turned up many times. In DNA, the CDR3 is TGCGCCAGCAGCTCGCCGTTGGACAATGAGCAGTTCTTC. It specifies CASSSPLDNEQFF. The V gene is TRBV5-1, the J gene TRBJ2-1, with unresolved D. The CDR3 spans 13 residues. V lost 3 bases and J 5 bases, leaving 9 bases between the germline ends. Germline V gives CDR1 SGHRS, CDR2 YFSETQ.

This clonotype was counted a few times. The rearrangement uses TRBV20-1 and TRBJ2-7, with a weak D call TRBD2 (6 bases). This CDR3 contains 14 residues. V lost 3 bases, J lost 2 bases, and 14 bases lay in between. The germline V gene encodes CDR1 DFQATT and CDR2 SNEGSKA (reference sequence). CDR3 sequence (DNA): TGCAGTGCTAGCGTGCCCGGGACTCCCTACGAGCAGTACTTC. It specifies CSASVPGTPYEQYF.

This clonotype was observed many times. The chain has TRBV12-5 and TRBJ1-1; D call uncertain. V dropped 1 base and J dropped 2 bases, with 5 bases sitting between them. This CDR3 region has 13 residues. Germline CDR1 reads LGHNT; CDR2 reads FRNRAP. CDR3 in DNA: TGTGCTAGTGGTTTGGGAAGCAACACTGAAGCTTTCTTT. Protein: CASGLGSNTEAFF.

The chain links TRBV7-3 to TRBJ2-3; the D gene could be TRBD1 or TRBD2 (6 bases each). The ends were cut back, 0 bases at V and 4 bases at J, with 17 bases in the middle. This CDR3 comprises 17 residues. Germline V gene lookup returns CDR1 SGHTA and CDR2 FQGTGA. The CDR3, as DNA: TGTGCCAGCAGCTTAACCGGTGGGCAGGGGAGGTCAGATACGCAGTATTTT. Translated, it gives CASSLTGGQGRSDTQYF.

The table lists this clonotype with a few counts. The chain links TRBV28 to TRBJ2-5, with 7 bases fitting TRBD1. The V segment lost 5 bases and the J segment 4 bases; nucleotides outside the gene matches: 7. This CDR3 is 14 amino acids long. Looked up from germline, CDR1 is MDHEN and CDR2 is SYDVKM. The CDR3 region has the DNA TGTGCCAGCAGTCGGGACAGACTGGGAGAGACCCAGTACTTC. It encodes CASSRDRLGETQYF.

This clonotype was picked up many times. This chain uses TRBV30 with TRBJ2-7; 10 positions match TRBD1. V trimming: 4 bases; J trimming: 0 bases; junction bases outside the gene matches: 6. The CDR3 contains 15 residues. The germline gives CDR1 GTSNPN, CDR2 SVGIG (reference sequence). The CDR3 bases are TGTGCCTGGACCATGGACAGGGGGAGCTCCTACGAGCAGTACTTC. Amino acid sequence: CAWTMDRGSSYEQYF.

Ten or more counts support this clonotype. This rearrangement joins TRBV11-2 to TRBJ2-2; D is undetermined. The CDR3 is 17 amino acids. The germline V gene has CDR1 SGHAT and CDR2 FQNNGV. Trimming removed 0 bases at V and 4 bases at J, with 15 bases between. CDR3 loop: CASSLDWFTDPTGELFF. CDR3 coding DNA: TGTGCCAGCAGCTTAGATTGGTTTACAGACCCCACCGGGGAGCTGTTTTTT.

There are many counts of this clonotype. The V and J genes are TRBV7-8 and TRBJ2-7, with D tentatively TRBD2 (5 bases). Germline CDR1 SGHVS, CDR2 FQNEAQ. The V gene lost 6 bases and the J gene lost 1 base, with 13 bases spanning the gap. CDR3 length: 14 amino acids. CDR3 DNA sequence: TGTGCCAGCAGAGAAGCGGCTCAGTCCTACGAGCAGTACTTC. Its protein is CASREAAQSYEQYF.

With regard to this clonotype: Compared with germline, one end of the junction differs, possibly owing to a read error. The genes are TRBV30 and TRBJ1-5; D unresolved. The CDR3 extends over 17 amino acids. CDR1 is GTSNPN, CDR2 SVGIG, per germline (reference sequence). The CDR3 loop reads CAWSRASFSYSNLPQHF. The CDR3 DNA is TGTGCCTGGAGCCGGGCCTCATTTAGTTATAGCAATCTGCCCCAGCATTTT.

This chain links TRBV20-1 with TRBJ2-1; 8 bases are shared with TRBD2. Trimming cost V 0 bases and J 1 base; bases outside gene matches: 11. Germline CDR1 reads DFQATT; CDR2 reads SNEGSKA (reference sequence). The CDR3 has 18 residues. Here the CDR3 reads CSARDLKKGTSSYNEQFF. The CDR3 bases are TGCAGTGCTAGAGATCTGAAGAAGGGGACTAGTTCCTACAATGAGCAGTTCTTC.

The chain carries TRBV2 and TRBJ2-3; 8 nucleotides match TRBD2. The CDR3 totals 15 residues. The V gene end was trimmed by 2 bases and the J gene end by 8 bases; junction bases not matched to a gene: 9. The germline V gene has CDR1 SNHLY and CDR2 FYNNEI. The CDR3 loop is CASSELAGAQGTQYF. CDR3 DNA sequence: TGTGCCAGCAGTGAACTAGCGGGTGCGCAAGGTACGCAGTATTTT.

V is TRBV10-3 and J is TRBJ2-1, with D uncertain. From germline, CDR1 is ENHRY and CDR2 SYGVKD. Deletions cut 0 bases from V and 9 bases from J, with 9 bases between. CDR3 size: 13 residues. The CDR3: CAISESAVPEQFF. CDR3 sequence (DNA): TGTGCCATCAGTGAGTCGGCCGTCCCTGAGCAGTTCTTC.

This clonotype was recorded many times. The CDR3 loop reads CASSLRGQSYTQYF. CDR3 coding DNA: TGTGCCAGCAGCTTAAGGGGCCAATCTTATACGCAGTATTTT. V usage is TRBV7-6 and J usage is TRBJ2-3; D possibly corresponds to TRBD1 (5 bases). The CDR3 extends over 14 amino acids. The V end lost 2 bases, the J end lost 7 bases, and 13 bases lay between the germline ends. Germline V CDR1 and CDR2: SGHVS, FNYEAQ.

The CDR3 DNA is TGCAGCGTTGAAGGGACTAAAACACATCAAGAGACCCAGTACTTC. Amino acids: CSVEGTKTHQETQYF. The chain has TRBV29-1 and TRBJ2-5; D possibly corresponds to TRBD2 (6 bases). This CDR3 is 15 amino acids long. Between the trimmed V and J ends, which lost 1 base and 2 bases, there was a span of 14 bases. Germline loops: CDR1 SQVTM, CDR2 ANQGSEA. Full variable domain (rest looked up from reference TRBV29-1 and TRBJ2-5): SAVISQKPSRDICQRGTSLTIQCQVDSQVTMMFWYRQQPGQSLTLIATANQGSEATYESGFVIDKFPISRPNLTFSTLTVSNMSPEDSSIYLCSVEGTKTHQETQYFGPGTRLLVL.

This clonotype has more than one count but fewer than ten. The J gene is TRBJ2-3, the V gene TRBV29-1; TRBD1 matches 11 bases. CDR1 and CDR2 from the germline V gene are SQVTM and ANQGSEA. The CDR3 runs to 14 residues. V dropped 7 bases and J dropped 7; count of bases not matched to a gene: 10. The CDR3: CSGSDRGHLNTQYF. CDR3 DNA sequence: TGCAGCGGTTCGGACAGGGGGCATCTAAATACGCAGTATTTT.

The sample holds many counts of this clonotype. One end of the junction varies from germline; a read error may be responsible. The rearrangement links TRBV7-8 to TRBJ2-1; no reliable D call. The CDR3 runs 12 residues. Per germline, CDR1 SGHVS and CDR2 FQNEAQ. The CDR3 reads CASSLDPQRYDF. CDR3 DNA sequence: TGTGCCAGCAGCTTAGATCCACAGCGCTACGATTTC.

This chain links TRBV2 with TRBJ2-2; TRBD2 is a possible D gene (5 bases). Germline loops: CDR1 SNHLY, CDR2 FYNNEI. Trimming removed 4 bases at V and 5 bases at J, with 11 bases between. The CDR3 loop spans 14 amino acids. CDR3 DNA sequence: TGTGCCAGCAGTGGAGGACTCCTTACCGGGGAGCTGTTTTTT. Translating it yields CASSGGLLTGELFF.

This clonotype was seen ten or more times. The gene calls are TRBV5-1 and TRBJ1-1; perhaps TRBD1 as D (5 bases). Germline V gene sequence: CDR1 SGHRS, CDR2 YFSETQ. V lost 4 bases to trimming and J lost 7 bases, with 17 bases between them. The CDR3 length is 14 residues. CDR3 sequence: CASSEAAGVVEAFF. The CDR3 DNA reads TGCGCCAGCAGCGAGGCAGCGGGGGTCGTTGAAGCTTTCTTT.

The CDR3 region has the DNA TGTGCCAGCAGCCCCAACCTAGCGGGAAGAGATACGCAGTATTTT. Residues: CASSPNLAGRDTQYF. The chain links TRBV5-5 to TRBJ2-3; 9 positions match TRBD2. Germline V lookup: CDR1 SGHKS, CDR2 YYEKEE (reference sequence). V was pared by 4 bases and J by 5 bases, with 8 bases of the junction left unmatched. The CDR3 loop spans 15 amino acids. Full variable domain (outside the CDR3, taken from reference TRBV5-5 and TRBJ2-3): DAGVTQSPTHLIKTRGQQVTLRCSPISGHKSVSWYQQVLGQGPQFIFQYYEKEERGRGNFPDRFSARQFPNYSSELNVNALLLGDSALYLCASSPNLAGRDTQYFGPGTRLTVL.

V gene TRBV9 combines with J gene TRBJ2-1; the D gene is possibly TRBD2 (5 bases). V shed 4 bases and J shed 9 bases, with 17 bases lying between them. The CDR3 is 14 residues long. Germline V gene data show CDR1 as SGDLS and CDR2 as YYNGEE. CDR3 DNA sequence: TGTGCCAGCAGCTCCGGACTCCTCCTCGGTGAGCAGTTCTTC. Its protein product is CASSSGLLLGEQFF.

This clonotype was picked up many times. The chain's CDR3 is CASNGLAGDTGELFF. The CDR3 nucleotides are TGCGCCAGCAACGGACTAGCGGGAGACACCGGGGAGCTGTTTTTT. This rearrangement joins TRBV5-1 to TRBJ2-2; TRBD2 agrees at 13 bases. Germline V gives CDR1 SGHRS, CDR2 YFSETQ. The CDR3 runs 15 residues. The V gene end was trimmed by 6 bases and the J gene end by 3 bases; junction bases not matched to a gene: 2.